A selection of T cell receptor beta chains follows, all from one sample in a study of cytomegalovirus exposure and HLA in healthy donors. Produced via immunoSEQ multiplex PCR; TCRdb's table is partial and in-frame only. The repertoire holds 150,000 to 200,000 clones, with around 80% as singletons. Sequencing input: PBMCs. These receptor sequences come from a woman in her forties in good health and CMV-seropositive. CDR3s include the opening cysteine and the closing phenylalanine or tryptophan. The order of the fields is V gene, J gene, clone size, D gene, CDR3 DNA, CDR3 protein. The D gene is left open where the match is weak. Some rows mark clone size as missing; the rest say once, few, many or name a class of expanded clone.

V: TRBV20-1; J: TRBJ1-2; size: .; D: .; DNA: TGCAGTGCCCAGCGGGGCTATGGCTACACCTTC; CDR3: CSAQRGYGYTF
V: TRBV2; J: TRBJ2-5; size: .; D: .; DNA: TGTGCCAGCAGATCAGAGACTGTCTCCCTTAGGCAGTACTTC; CDR3: CASRSETVSLRQYF
V: TRBV4-2; J: TRBJ1-4; size: .; D: TRBD1; DNA: TGTGCCAGCAGCCAGTGGGACAGGGGGCGTGCGGAAAAACTGTTTTTT; CDR3: CASSQWDRGRAEKLFF
V: TRBV7-9; J: TRBJ1-2; size: .; D: TRBD1; DNA: TGTGCCAGCAGCCCCGACAGGGACTATGGCTACACCTTC; CDR3: CASSPDRDYGYTF
V: TRBV27; J: TRBJ1-5; size: .; D: .; DNA: TGTGCCAGCAGTTTAGCAGGGTTGGTTCAGCCCCAGCATTTT; CDR3: CASSLAGLVQPQHF
V: TRBV7-9; J: TRBJ2-7; size: .; D: TRBD1; DNA: TGTGCCAGCAGCTTAGTAGGGGGCGTGGACCATTACGAGCAGTACTTC; CDR3: CASSLVGGVDHYEQYF
V: TRBV19; J: TRBJ2-3; size: once; D: TRBD1; DNA: TGTGCCAGTAGTGGCGCTCCCGGGACAGGGACAGATACGCAGTATTTT; CDR3: CASSGAPGTGTDTQYF
V: TRBV5-1; J: TRBJ1-1; size: .; D: .; DNA: TGCGCCAGCAGCTTAGGACAGAGTTACACTGAAGCTTTCTTT; CDR3: CASSLGQSYTEAFF
V: TRBV19; J: TRBJ2-1; size: .; D: TRBD1; DNA: TGTGCCAGTAGTCAAACCCCGGGACAGGGGGTCGATGAGCAGTTCTTC; CDR3: CASSQTPGQGVDEQFF
V: TRBV11-2; J: TRBJ2-5; size: few; D: .; DNA: TGTGCCAGCAGCTTGGGCTTCTCAGGGGACCAAGAGACCCAGTACTTC; CDR3: CASSLGFSGDQETQYF
V: TRBV16; J: TRBJ1-2; size: .; D: .; DNA: TGTGCCAGCAGCCAAACCTCTGCGGGTGGGGACTATGGCTACACCTTC; CDR3: CASSQTSAGGDYGYTF
V: TRBV15; J: TRBJ2-3; size: .; D: TRBD1; DNA: TGTGCCACCAGCAGAGAGTGGGACAGGGGCACAGATACGCAGTATTTT; CDR3: CATSREWDRGTDTQYF
V: TRBV6-5; J: TRBJ1-4; size: once; D: TRBD1; DNA: TGTGCCAGCAGCCGAAACAGGGGTTGGAACGAAAAACTGTTTTTT; CDR3: CASSRNRGWNEKLFF
V: TRBV5-1; J: TRBJ2-3; size: .; D: TRBD2; DNA: TGCGCCAGCAGCAGGGAGGGTGGCACAGATACGCAGTATTTT; CDR3: CASSREGGTDTQYF
V: TRBV6-6; J: TRBJ1-4; size: .; D: TRBD1; DNA: TGTGCCAGCAGTTACGGGGGACAGCAGAATGAAAAACTGTTTTTT; CDR3: CASSYGGQQNEKLFF
V: TRBV28; J: TRBJ2-7; size: .; D: .; DNA: TGTGCCAGCAGTATGAGGACAGCCCGGAGCTCCTACGAGCAGTACTTC; CDR3: CASSMRTARSSYEQYF
V: TRBV19; J: TRBJ1-5; size: .; D: .; DNA: TGTGCCAGTAGTATTGGGGGGGCCGGTCAGCCCCAGCATTTT; CDR3: CASSIGGAGQPQHF
V: TRBV19; J: TRBJ2-7; size: once; D: .; DNA: TGTGCCAGTAGTAACAGGGCGACCTACGAGCAGTACTTC; CDR3: CASSNRATYEQYF
V: TRBV11-1; J: TRBJ2-1; size: few; D: TRBD1; DNA: TGTGCCAGCAGCCCGGGACAGTACAATGAGCAGTTCTTC; CDR3: CASSPGQYNEQFF
V: TRBV15; J: TRBJ1-1; size: .; D: .; DNA: TGTGCCACCAGGGCTGGTGATTCGAAGAACACTGAAGCTTTCTTT; CDR3: CATRAGDSKNTEAFF
V: TRBV4-1; J: TRBJ1-1; size: .; D: TRBD1; DNA: TGCGCCAGCAGCCAAGGGACAGGGGAGCGGGCTTTCTTT; CDR3: CASSQGTGERAFF
V: TRBV6-6; J: TRBJ2-2; size: .; D: TRBD1; DNA: TGTGCCAGCTCAAGCCGGACAGGGGGAATCACCGGGGAGCTGTTTTTT; CDR3: CASSSRTGGITGELFF
V: TRBV10-3; J: TRBJ1-5; size: .; D: TRBD1; DNA: TGTGCCATCAGTGAGCACGGGACAGACAATCAGCCCCAGCATTTT; CDR3: CAISEHGTDNQPQHF
V: TRBV6-6; J: TRBJ1-1; size: .; D: .; DNA: TGTGCCAGCAACGACTGGACAGTGAACACTGAAGCTTTCTTT; CDR3: CASNDWTVNTEAFF
V: TRBV19; J: TRBJ1-4; size: .; D: .; DNA: TGTGCCAGTAGTTGGGAGGGCCTTGCAACTAATGAAAAACTGTTTTTT; CDR3: CASSWEGLATNEKLFF
V: TRBV5-4; J: TRBJ2-1; size: .; D: .; DNA: TGTGCCAGCAGCTTGGCCGGGGTGACTTCTACAATGAAGCAGTTCTTC; CDR3: CASSLAGVTSTMKQFF
V: TRBV5-1; J: TRBJ1-1; size: .; D: TRBD1; DNA: TGCGCCAGCAGCACGGACAGGGGGTCGGTCACTGAAGCTTTCTTT; CDR3: CASSTDRGSVTEAFF
V: TRBV28; J: TRBJ2-1; size: once; D: TRBD2; DNA: TGTGCCAGCAGTGCGCTAGCGGGAGGCTCCTACAATGAGCAGTTCTTC; CDR3: CASSALAGGSYNEQFF
V: TRBV4-1; J: TRBJ2-7; size: .; D: .; DNA: TGCGCCAGCAGCCAATCTTACAGGGAATACGAGCAGTACTTC; CDR3: CASSQSYREYEQYF
V: TRBV5-6; J: TRBJ2-3; size: .; D: .; DNA: TGTGCCAGCAGCGGAGCCGGGACTCGATTCGCAGATACGCAGTATTTT; CDR3: CASSGAGTRFADTQYF
V: TRBV28; J: TRBJ2-3; size: once; D: .; DNA: TGTGCCAGCACCTACACAGATACGCAGTATTTT; CDR3: CASTYTDTQYF
V: TRBV7-3; J: TRBJ2-2; size: .; D: TRBD1; DNA: TGTGCCAGCAGCTCTGACAGGGGGCTTGTCACCGGGGAGCTGTTTTTT; CDR3: CASSSDRGLVTGELFF
V: TRBV5-3; J: TRBJ2-5; size: .; D: .; DNA: TGTGCCAGAAGCTGCCGGGACACCTCCCAAGAGACCCAGTACTTC; CDR3: CARSCRDTSQETQYF
V: TRBV7-8; J: TRBJ1-4; size: .; D: .; DNA: TGTGCCAGCAGCCTGATCGCGGGGTCTAATGAAAAACTGTTTTTT; CDR3: CASSLIAGSNEKLFF
V: TRBV19; J: TRBJ2-3; size: .; D: TRBD1; DNA: TGTGCCAGTAGTAGCAGACAGGGGACCATAGATACGCAGTATTTT; CDR3: CASSSRQGTIDTQYF
V: TRBV10-3; J: TRBJ2-1; size: .; D: .; DNA: TGTGCCATCAGTGGCGGCGAGTACAATGAGCAGTTCTTC; CDR3: CAISGGEYNEQFF
V: TRBV6-1; J: TRBJ1-3; size: once; D: TRBD1; DNA: TGTGCCAGCGGGGACAGGGGGCGAAACACCATATATTTT; CDR3: CASGDRGRNTIYF
V: TRBV15; J: TRBJ1-1; size: .; D: TRBD1; DNA: TGTGCCACCATGACTTACAGGGGCATCAACACTGAAGCTTTCTTT; CDR3: CATMTYRGINTEAFF
V: TRBV7-2; J: TRBJ1-4; size: once; D: .; DNA: TGTGCCAGCAGGAAATGGGGGGCTAATGAAAAACTGTTTTTT; CDR3: CASRKWGANEKLFF
V: TRBV7-9; J: TRBJ2-6; size: .; D: .; DNA: TGTGCCAGCAGCTTTTACAGGGACTCTGGGGCCAACGTCCTGACTTTC; CDR3: CASSFYRDSGANVLTF
V: TRBV4-2; J: TRBJ2-7; size: .; D: .; DNA: TGTGCCAGCAGCCAAGTAGTCGGAGGACTTTACGAGCAGTACTTC; CDR3: CASSQVVGGLYEQYF
V: TRBV6-5; J: TRBJ2-7; size: .; D: .; DNA: TGTGCCAGCAGCAACAGGTACGAGCAGTACTTC; CDR3: CASSNRYEQYF
V: TRBV6-5; J: TRBJ1-1; size: few; D: .; DNA: TGTGCCAGCAGTTACTCGATCGGCGGGTCAATTAATGAAGCTTTCTTT; CDR3: CASSYSIGGSINEAFF
V: TRBV7-8; J: TRBJ2-2; size: .; D: .; DNA: TGTGCCAGCAGCTTAGATAGGGCGGGGACCGGGGAGCTGTTTTTT; CDR3: CASSLDRAGTGELFF
V: TRBV4-3; J: TRBJ2-7; size: few; D: TRBD2; DNA: TGCGCCAGCAGCTCGGGACTAGGAGAGTACGAGCAGTACTTC; CDR3: CASSSGLGEYEQYF
V: TRBV6-4; J: TRBJ1-2; size: once; D: TRBD1; DNA: TGTGCCAGCACCCCCGGGACAGGGAGCGACTATGGCTACACCTTC; CDR3: CASTPGTGSDYGYTF
V: TRBV7-2; J: TRBJ2-3; size: .; D: TRBD2; DNA: TGTGCCAGCAGCTTCACCCGACTAGCGGGAGGTTCTCCCACAGATACGCAGTATTTT; CDR3: CASSFTRLAGGSPTDTQYF